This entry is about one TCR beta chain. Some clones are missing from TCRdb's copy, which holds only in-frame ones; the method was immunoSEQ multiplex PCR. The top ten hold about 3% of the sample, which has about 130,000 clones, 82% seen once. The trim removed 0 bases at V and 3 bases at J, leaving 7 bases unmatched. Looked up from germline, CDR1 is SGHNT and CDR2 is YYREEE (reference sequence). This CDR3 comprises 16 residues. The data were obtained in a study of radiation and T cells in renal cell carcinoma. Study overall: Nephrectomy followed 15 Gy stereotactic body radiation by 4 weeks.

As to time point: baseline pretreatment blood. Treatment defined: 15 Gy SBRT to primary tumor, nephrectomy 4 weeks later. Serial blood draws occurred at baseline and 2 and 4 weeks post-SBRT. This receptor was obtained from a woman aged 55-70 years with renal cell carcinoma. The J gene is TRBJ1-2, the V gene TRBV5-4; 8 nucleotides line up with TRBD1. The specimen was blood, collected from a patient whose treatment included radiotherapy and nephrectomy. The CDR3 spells CASSLGGAQGDYGYTF. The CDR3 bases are TGTGCCAGCAGCTTGGGGGGGGCACAGGGGGACTATGGCTACACCTTC.